This is a list of T cell receptor beta chains from one sample in a study of graft-versus-host responses after intestinal transplantation. Profiled with immunoSEQ multiplex PCR; TCRdb holds only in-frame clones, not every one. The sample holds some 1,600 clones, about 92% seen once. The sample here was PBMCs, taken 8 days after intestinal transplant. The receptors were sampled from a human patient who received an intestinal transplant, so some T cells may come from the graft donor. Each CDR3 is given with its conserved first and last residue. The D gene is left open where the match is weak. Clone size is not always given. Where it is, it says once, few, many or a class for expanded clones.

>TRBJ2-7|TRBV27|TRBD1|.
CASRTWGQAYEQYF
TGTGCCAGCAGGACCTGGGGACAGGCCTACGAGCAGTACTTC
>TRBJ2-4|TRBV11-2|TRBD1|.
CASSRTGVGAKNIQYF
TGTGCCAGCAGCCGGACAGGGGTGGGAGCCAAAAACATTCAGTACTTC
>TRBJ2-2|TRBV9|.|.
CASSGGQLTGELFF
TGTGCCAGCAGCGGCGGACAGCTAACCGGGGAGCTGTTTTTT
>TRBJ1-1|TRBV7-6|TRBD1|.
CASSPGTGSNTEAFF
TGTGCCAGCAGCCCCGGGACAGGTTCGAACACTGAAGCTTTCTTT
>TRBJ2-5|TRBV11-2|TRBD1|.
CASSLTGGQETQYF
TGTGCCAGCAGTCTTACAGGGGGGCAAGAGACCCAGTACTTC
>TRBJ1-5|TRBV6-5|.|.
CASSPLRDQPQHF
TGTGCCAGCAGTCCCCTTAGAGATCAGCCCCAGCATTTT
>TRBJ1-4|TRBV7-9|.|once
CASSRPGTQNEKLFF
TGTGCCAGCAGCAGACCCGGGACACAGAATGAAAAACTGTTTTTT
>TRBJ1-2|TRBV9|TRBD1|.
CASSVGDRGFYGYTF
TGTGCCAGCAGCGTAGGAGACAGGGGGTTCTATGGCTACACCTTC
>TRBJ2-7|TRBV2|.|.
CASSRLYDRSYEQYF
TGTGCCAGCAGTCGCTTATACGACAGATCTTACGAGCAGTACTTC
>TRBJ2-1|TRBV9|.|.
CASSPTGAPRGVEQFF
TGTGCCAGCAGTCCAACCGGGGCGCCCAGGGGCGTTGAGCAGTTCTTC
>TRBJ1-1|TRBV6-5|.|.
CASSYYRDTRDPAFF
TGTGCCAGCAGTTACTATCGGGACACAAGGGATCCTGCTTTCTTT
>TRBJ2-7|TRBV6-5|TRBD2|.
CGGGGTQIYEQYF
TGTGGGGGGGGTGGGACTCAAATCTACGAGCAGTACTTC
>TRBJ1-2|TRBV6-5|TRBD1|once
CASSPEWTGIYGYTF
TGTGCCAGCAGTCCTGAATGGACAGGGATCTATGGCTACACCTTC
>TRBJ1-1|TRBV4-2|.|.
CASSTGMGTEAFF
TGTGCCAGCAGTACAGGGATGGGCACTGAAGCTTTCTTT
>TRBJ2-1|TRBV11-2|TRBD2|once
CASSRSWGEGRNEQFF
TGTGCCAGCAGCCGATCTTGGGGGGAGGGCCGGAATGAGCAGTTCTTC
>TRBJ2-7|TRBV5-1|.|few
CASSLQDSSTQRQYF
TGCGCCAGCAGCTTGCAGGACTCTTCGACACAGAGGCAGTACTTC
>TRBJ1-1|TRBV19|TRBD1|.
CASTQTGGASEAFF
TGTGCCAGTACCCAGACAGGGGGCGCGTCTGAAGCTTTCTTT
>TRBJ2-3|TRBV7-8|.|.
CASSLAVTSTTDTQYF
TGTGCCAGCAGCTTAGCGGTGACCAGTACGACAGATACGCAGTATTTT
>TRBJ2-6|TRBV5-6|.|once
CASLSSNRSQSRANVLTF
TGTGCCAGCCTATCGAGCAATAGGTCACAAAGTCGGGCCAACGTCCTGACTTTC
>TRBJ1-2|TRBV4-1|.|.
CASSQVTGYGYTF
TGCGCCAGCAGCCAAGTGACAGGCTATGGCTACACCTTC
>TRBJ1-4|TRBV5-6|.|.
CASAGANEKLFF
TGTGCCAGCGCCGGGGCTAATGAAAAACTGTTTTTT
>TRBJ2-1|TRBV19|TRBD2|.
CASRDGTSGPNEQFF
TGTGCCAGTCGGGACGGGACTAGCGGTCCAAATGAGCAGTTCTTC
>TRBJ1-4|TRBV5-1|.|.
CASSLAQAGSEKLFF
TGCGCCAGCAGCTTGGCCCAGGCAGGTAGCGAAAAACTGTTTTTT
>TRBJ2-5|TRBV5-1|.|.
CASSLRRGQETQYF
TGCGCCAGCAGCTTAAGGCGGGGTCAAGAGACCCAGTACTTC
>TRBJ2-1|TRBV6-4|.|.
CASSDRDNNEQFF
TGTGCCAGCAGTGACCGGGACAACAATGAGCAGTTCTTC
>TRBJ2-6|TRBV5-8|TRBD2|.
CASETSGVSGANVLTF
TGTGCCAGCGAAACTAGCGGGGTATCTGGGGCCAACGTCCTGACTTTC
>TRBJ2-7|TRBV13|TRBD1|.
CASSAGDREAYEQYF
TGTGCCAGCAGCGCGGGGGACAGGGAGGCCTACGAGCAGTACTTC
>TRBJ2-1|TRBV13|.|.
CASSLGVGYNEQFF
TGTGCCAGCAGCTTGGGAGTCGGGTACAATGAGCAGTTCTTC
>TRBJ2-6|TRBV6-5|TRBD1|.
CASSWDSSGANVLTF
TGTGCCAGCAGTTGGGACAGCTCTGGGGCCAACGTCCTGACTTTC
>TRBJ2-6|TRBV6-1|.|.
CASSEGVSGANVLTF
TGTGCCAGCAGTGAAGGGGTCTCTGGGGCCAACGTCCTGACTTTC
>TRBJ2-7|TRBV10-1|.|.
CASSDGRAYEQYF
TGCGCCAGCAGTGACGGGAGAGCCTACGAGCAGTACTTC
>TRBJ2-5|TRBV27|.|.
CASSPGGRWQETQYF
TGTGCCAGCAGCCCCGGGGGCAGGTGGCAAGAGACCCAGTACTTC
>TRBJ2-7|TRBV6-5|TRBD2|.
CGGGGTQIYEQYF
TGTGGGGGGGGTGGGACTCAAATCTACGAGCAGTACTTC
>TRBJ2-2|TRBV6-1|TRBD1|.
CASSGRQGFGELFF
TGTGCCAGCAGTGGACGACAGGGGTTCGGGGAGCTGTTTTTT
>TRBJ2-6|TRBV1|.|.
CTSSAGRLCTNRANVLTF
TGCACCAGCAGTGCGGGACGTTTGTGCACAAATCGGGCCAACGTCCTGACTTTC
>TRBJ1-6|TRBV6-1|.|.
CASSDRGENSPLHF
TGTGCCAGCAGTGATCGGGGGGAGAATTCACCCCTCCACTTT
>TRBJ2-3|TRBV28|.|.
CASSLSGGGSTDTQYF
TGTGCCAGCAGTTTATCCGGGGGCGGTAGCACAGATACGCAGTATTTT
>TRBJ2-3|TRBV5-4|TRBD1|.
CASSSRQGGDTQYF
TGTGCCAGCAGCTCTAGACAGGGGGGAGATACGCAGTATTTT
>TRBJ2-3|TRBV6-4|.|.
CASSGSATGTDTQYF
TGTGCCAGCAGTGGTAGCGCTACTGGCACAGATACGCAGTATTTT
>TRBJ1-1|TRBV5-1|TRBD1|.
CASTGGTEAFF
TGCGCCAGTACAGGGGGCACTGAAGCTTTCTTT
>TRBJ2-1|TRBV6-4|TRBD2|.
CASSDSPAGLNEQFF
TGTGCCAGCAGTGACTCCCCAGCGGGACTCAATGAGCAGTTCTTC
>TRBJ1-2|TRBV4-1|.|.
CASSLGTQNRKTYGYTF
TGCGCCAGCAGCCTAGGTACCCAGAACCGAAAGACCTATGGCTACACCTTC
>TRBJ1-2|TRBV15|.|.
CATSLAVGAVIWGYTF
TGTGCCACCAGCCTAGCAGTAGGGGCTGTCATTTGGGGCTACACCTTC
>TRBJ1-2|TRBV5-5|.|.
CASNSVISRKTYGYTF
TGTGCCAGCAACTCAGTTATCTCGCGAAAGACCTATGGCTACACCTTC
>TRBJ1-4|TRBV25-1|.|.
CASSEQGTGNEKLFF
TGTGCCAGCAGTGAACAGGGGACGGGGAATGAAAAACTGTTTTTT
>TRBJ2-7|TRBV6-1|TRBD1|once
CATSDRGVSYEQYF
TGTGCCACCTCGGACAGGGGAGTGTCCTACGAGCAGTACTTC
>TRBJ2-1|TRBV19|TRBD1|.
CASSIPRGFNEQFF
TGTGCCAGTAGTATACCCAGGGGGTTCAATGAGCAGTTCTTC
>TRBJ2-3|TRBV11-2|.|once
CASSFRGGADTQYF
TGTGCCAGCAGCTTTCGAGGCGGGGCAGATACGCAGTATTTT
>TRBJ2-3|TRBV9|.|once
CASSAQTDTQYF
TGTGCCAGCAGCGCTCAAACAGATACGCAGTATTTT
>TRBJ2-1|TRBV9|TRBD2|.
CASSDPTSGRREQFF
TGTGCCAGCAGCGATCCGACTAGCGGCAGGCGTGAGCAGTTCTTC
>TRBJ2-1|TRBV7-2|TRBD2|once
CASSSSGLAGNEQFF
TGTGCCAGCAGTTCTAGCGGGCTAGCGGGCAATGAGCAGTTCTTC
>TRBJ1-1|TRBV30|TRBD1|.
CAWSPLGTDEAFF
TGTGCCTGGAGTCCCCTGGGGACAGATGAAGCTTTCTTT
>TRBJ2-1|TRBV28|.|.
CASSFPERANEQFF
TGTGCCAGCAGTTTCCCGGAAAGGGCGAATGAGCAGTTCTTC
>TRBJ2-6|TRBV2|.|once
CASSKESYRYKSRANVLTF
TGTGCCAGCAGTAAGGAGTCTTACCGATACAAAAGTCGGGCCAACGTCCTGACTTTC
>TRBJ2-5|TRBV7-5|.|.
CARSSPRDYPYQETQYF
TGTGCCAGAAGCTCCCCTCGGGACTACCCGTACCAAGAGACCCAGTACTTC
>TRBJ1-1|TRBV9|.|.
CASTLIGEAEAFF
TGTGCCAGCACCCTGATAGGAGAAGCTGAAGCTTTCTTT
>TRBJ2-3|TRBV21-1|.|few
CASSKVEQVSTDTQYF
TGTGCCAGCAGCAAAGTAGAACAGGTTAGCACAGATACGCAGTATTTT
>TRBJ2-7|TRBV27|.|.
CASSYSAFYEQYF
TGTGCCAGCAGTTACAGCGCTTTCTACGAGCAGTACTTC
>TRBJ2-7|TRBV13|TRBD1|.
CASSPGQGTYEQYF
TGTGCCAGCAGCCCTGGACAGGGAACCTACGAGCAGTACTTC
>TRBJ2-7|TRBV19|.|.
CASSMGGQVSYEQYF
TGTGCCAGTAGTATGGGTGGCCAGGTCTCCTACGAGCAGTACTTC